This T cell receptor beta chain appears in the sequencing data of a study of blood T cells in healthy people across ages. Whole-study context: T cells yielded about one barcoded beta molecule per two cells through template switching. Study results and caveats: TCR beta diversity, measured per million T cells, fell in a roughly linear way with age.

Peripheral blood, roughly 11 milliliters per donor, was collected. Isolating PBMCs gave at least 6.5 million of these cells per sample. Using a J-beta primer mix together with a sample-barcoded 5' primer, a second PCR was run for about 6 to 12 cycles. From the 5' RACE reads, TCRdb called clonotypes with MiXCR, one entry per CDR3 protein. This table holds 700,000 or so distinct CDR3 sequences, about 43% found once. As concerns this clonotype: Antigen: not known.

After removal of 6 bases from V and 4 bases from J, the junction contained 8 bases not matched to a gene. CDR3 length: 15 amino acids. The source is a man aged 80 or over in good health. The chain is built from TRBV12-3 or TRBV12-4 and TRBJ2-3, with 9 bases that match TRBD1. Sequences were obtained from blood. The CDR3 spells CASSRRGQGADTQYF. The CDR3 region has the DNA TGTGCCAGCAGCCGGCGGGGACAGGGCGCAGATACGCAGTATTTT.